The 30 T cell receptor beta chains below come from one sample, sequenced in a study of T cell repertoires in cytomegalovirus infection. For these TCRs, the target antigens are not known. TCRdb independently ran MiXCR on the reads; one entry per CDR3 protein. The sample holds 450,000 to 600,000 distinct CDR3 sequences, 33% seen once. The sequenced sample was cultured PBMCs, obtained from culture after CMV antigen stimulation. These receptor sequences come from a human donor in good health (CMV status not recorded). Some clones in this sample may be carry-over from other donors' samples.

CDR3 nucleotides: TGTGCCAGCAGTACGACAGGAGGGGGAGAAAAACTGTTTTTT. Protein sequence: CASSTTGGGEKLFF. V gene TRBV28 combines with J gene TRBJ1-4; perhaps TRBD1 as D (6 bases). V shed 5 bases and J shed 8 bases, with 15 bases lying between them. The germline V gene encodes CDR1 MDHEN and CDR2 SYDVKM. The length of the CDR3 is 14 residues.

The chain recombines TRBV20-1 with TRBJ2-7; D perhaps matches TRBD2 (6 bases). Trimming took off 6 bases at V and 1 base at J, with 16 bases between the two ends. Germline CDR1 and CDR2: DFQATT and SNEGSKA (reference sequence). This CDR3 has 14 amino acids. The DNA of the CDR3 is TGCAGTGCCCAAACTAGAGGGAGGTCCTACGAGCAGTACGTC. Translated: CSAQTRGRSYEQYV.

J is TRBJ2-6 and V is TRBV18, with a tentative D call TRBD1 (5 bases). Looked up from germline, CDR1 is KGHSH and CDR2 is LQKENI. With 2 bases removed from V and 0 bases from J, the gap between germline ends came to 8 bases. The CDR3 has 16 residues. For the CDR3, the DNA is TGTGCCAGCTCACCAGGACACCCCTCTGGGGCCAACGTCCTGACTTTC. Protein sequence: CASSPGHPSGANVLTF.

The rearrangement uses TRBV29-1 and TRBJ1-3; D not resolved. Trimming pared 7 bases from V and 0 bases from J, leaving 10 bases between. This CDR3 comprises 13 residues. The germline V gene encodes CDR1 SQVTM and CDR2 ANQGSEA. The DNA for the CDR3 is TGCAGCGCCGTGACTACCTCTGGAAACACCATATATTTT. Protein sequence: CSAVTTSGNTIYF.

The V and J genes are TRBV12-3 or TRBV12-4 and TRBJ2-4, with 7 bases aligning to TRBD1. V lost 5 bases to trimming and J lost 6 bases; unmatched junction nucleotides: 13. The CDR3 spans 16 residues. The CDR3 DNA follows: TGTGCCAGCAGTATAAACCGTTGGACAGGACCAAACATTCAGTACTTC. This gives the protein CASSINRWTGPNIQYF.

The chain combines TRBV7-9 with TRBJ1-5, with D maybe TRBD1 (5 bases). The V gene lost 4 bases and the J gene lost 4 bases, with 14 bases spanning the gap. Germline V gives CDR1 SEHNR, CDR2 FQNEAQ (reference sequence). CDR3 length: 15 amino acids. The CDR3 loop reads CASSSSGGGNQPQHF. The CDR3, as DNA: TGTGCCAGCAGCTCCTCGGGGGGGGGTAATCAGCCCCAGCATTTT.

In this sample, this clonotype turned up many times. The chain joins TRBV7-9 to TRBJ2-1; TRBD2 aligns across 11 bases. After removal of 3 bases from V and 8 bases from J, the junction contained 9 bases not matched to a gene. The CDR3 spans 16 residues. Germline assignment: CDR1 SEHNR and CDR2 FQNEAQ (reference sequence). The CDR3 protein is CASSFNLAGGQDEQFF. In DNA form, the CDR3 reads TGTGCCAGCAGCTTCAATCTAGCGGGAGGCCAGGATGAGCAGTTCTTC.

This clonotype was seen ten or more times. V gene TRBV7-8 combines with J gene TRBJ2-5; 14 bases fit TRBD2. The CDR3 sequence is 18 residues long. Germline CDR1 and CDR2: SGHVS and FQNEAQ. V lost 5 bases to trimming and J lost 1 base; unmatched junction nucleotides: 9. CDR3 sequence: CASSDPGTSGSGQETQYF. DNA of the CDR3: TGTGCCAGCAGCGACCCCGGGACTAGCGGGAGTGGCCAAGAGACCCAGTACTTC.

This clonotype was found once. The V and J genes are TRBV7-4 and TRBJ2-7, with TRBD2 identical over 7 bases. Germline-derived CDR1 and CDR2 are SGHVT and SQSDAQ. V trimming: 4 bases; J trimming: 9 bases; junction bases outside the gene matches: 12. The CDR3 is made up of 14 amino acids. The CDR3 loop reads CASSSMGDSGAQYV. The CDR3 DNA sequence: TGTGCCAGCAGCTCTATGGGAGACAGCGGGGCGCAGTACGTC.

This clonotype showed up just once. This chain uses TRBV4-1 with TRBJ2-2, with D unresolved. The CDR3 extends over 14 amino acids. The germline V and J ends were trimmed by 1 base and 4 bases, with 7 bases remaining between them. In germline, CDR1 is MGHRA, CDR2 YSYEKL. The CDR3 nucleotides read TGCGCCAGCAGCCAAGGCGGTCCCACCGGGGAGCTGTTTTTT. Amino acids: CASSQGGPTGELFF.

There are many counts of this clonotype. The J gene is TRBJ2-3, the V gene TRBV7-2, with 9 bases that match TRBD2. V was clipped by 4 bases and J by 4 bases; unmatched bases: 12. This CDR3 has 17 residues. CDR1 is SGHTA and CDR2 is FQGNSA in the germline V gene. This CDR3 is CASSWVWGGRAADTQYF. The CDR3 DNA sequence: TGTGCCAGCAGCTGGGTATGGGGCGGGAGGGCCGCAGATACGCAGTATTTT. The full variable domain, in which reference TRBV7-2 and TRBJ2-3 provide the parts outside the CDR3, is GAGVSQSPSNKVTEKGKDVELRCDPISGHTALYWYRQSLGQGLEFLIYFQGNSAPDKSGLPSDRFSAERTGGSVSTLTIQRTQQEDSAVYLCASSWVWGGRAADTQYFGPGTRLTVL.

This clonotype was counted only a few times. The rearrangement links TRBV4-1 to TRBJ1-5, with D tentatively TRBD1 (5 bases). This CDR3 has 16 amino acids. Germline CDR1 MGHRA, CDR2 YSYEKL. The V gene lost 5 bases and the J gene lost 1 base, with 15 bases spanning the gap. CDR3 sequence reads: CASSKGEGASNQPQHF. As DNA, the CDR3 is TGCGCCAGCAGCAAAGGGGAAGGGGCAAGCAATCAGCCCCAGCATTTT.

CDR3 amino acids: CASSFSLKLNNEQFF. CDR3 coding DNA: TGTGCCAGCAGCTTTAGTTTAAAACTTAACAATGAGCAGTTCTTC. The chain uses TRBV5-4 and TRBJ2-1; D ambiguous. The germline V gene has CDR1 SGHNT and CDR2 YYREEE (reference sequence). V lost 2 bases, J lost 5 bases, and 14 bases lay in between. The CDR3 contains 15 residues.

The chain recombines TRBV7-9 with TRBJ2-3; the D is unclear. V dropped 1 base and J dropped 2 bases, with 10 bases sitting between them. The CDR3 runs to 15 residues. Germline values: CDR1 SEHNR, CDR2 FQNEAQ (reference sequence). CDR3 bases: TGTGCCAGCAGCTTAGACCGGCTGTCCACAGATACGCAGTATTTT. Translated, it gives CASSLDRLSTDTQYF.

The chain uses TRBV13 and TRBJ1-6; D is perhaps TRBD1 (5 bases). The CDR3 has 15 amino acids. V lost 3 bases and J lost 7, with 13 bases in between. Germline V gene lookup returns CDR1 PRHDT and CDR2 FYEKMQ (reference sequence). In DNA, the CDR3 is TGTGCCAGCAGCTTGGGAGCGGGGGAGAATTCACCCCTCCACTTT. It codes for CASSLGAGENSPLHF. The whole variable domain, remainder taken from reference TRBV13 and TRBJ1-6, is AAGVIQSPRHLIKEKRETATLKCYPIPRHDTVYWYQQGPGQDPQFLISFYEKMQSDKGSIPDRFSAQQFSDYHSELNMSSLELGDSALYFCASSLGAGENSPLHFGNGTRLTVT.

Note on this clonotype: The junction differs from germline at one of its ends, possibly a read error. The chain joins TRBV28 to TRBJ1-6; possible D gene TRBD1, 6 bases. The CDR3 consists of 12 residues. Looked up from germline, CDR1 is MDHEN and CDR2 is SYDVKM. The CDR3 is CASSSGGSLLDF. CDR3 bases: TGTGCCAGCAGTTCGGGGGGCTCCCTCCTTGACTTT.

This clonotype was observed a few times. The CDR3 spells CASSLRRTSNEKLFF. The DNA of the CDR3 is TGTGCCAGCAGTTTACGGCGAACTTCTAATGAAAAACTGTTTTTT. The V and J genes are TRBV12-3 or TRBV12-4 and TRBJ1-4; D is undetermined. The V and J ends lost 2 bases and 3 bases respectively, with 10 bases between them. The CDR3 has 15 amino acids.

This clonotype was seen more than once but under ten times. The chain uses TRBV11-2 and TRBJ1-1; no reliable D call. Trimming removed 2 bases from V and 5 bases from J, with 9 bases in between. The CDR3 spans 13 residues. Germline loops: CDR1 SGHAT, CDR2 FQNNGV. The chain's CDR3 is CASSLLGTTEAFF. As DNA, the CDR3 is TGTGCCAGCAGCTTACTCGGAACAACTGAAGCTTTCTTT. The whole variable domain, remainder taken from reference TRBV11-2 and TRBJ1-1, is EAGVAQSPRYKIIEKRQSVAFWCNPISGHATLYWYQQILGQGPKLLIQFQNNGVVDDSQLPKDRFSAERLKGVDSTLKIQPAKLEDSAVYLCASSLLGTTEAFFGQGTRLTVV.

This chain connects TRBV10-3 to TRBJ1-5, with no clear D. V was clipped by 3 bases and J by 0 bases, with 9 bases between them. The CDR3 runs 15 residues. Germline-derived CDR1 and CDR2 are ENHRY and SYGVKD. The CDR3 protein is CAISEGSDSNQPQHF. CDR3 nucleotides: TGTGCCATCAGTGAAGGCAGCGATAGCAATCAGCCCCAGCATTTT.

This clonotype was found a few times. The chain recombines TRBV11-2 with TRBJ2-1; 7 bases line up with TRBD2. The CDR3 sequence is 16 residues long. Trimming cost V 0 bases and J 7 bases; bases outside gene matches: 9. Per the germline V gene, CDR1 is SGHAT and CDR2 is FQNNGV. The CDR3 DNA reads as TGTGCCAGCAGCTTAGATCGCGCGGGAGTGGGGAATGAGCAGTTCTTC. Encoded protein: CASSLDRAGVGNEQFF.

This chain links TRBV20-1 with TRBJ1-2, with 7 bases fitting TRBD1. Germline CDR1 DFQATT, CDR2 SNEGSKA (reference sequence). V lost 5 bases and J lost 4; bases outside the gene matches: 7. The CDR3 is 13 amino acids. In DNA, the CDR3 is TGCAGTGCTCCCGACAGGGCAAGCTATGGCTACACCTTC. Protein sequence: CSAPDRASYGYTF.

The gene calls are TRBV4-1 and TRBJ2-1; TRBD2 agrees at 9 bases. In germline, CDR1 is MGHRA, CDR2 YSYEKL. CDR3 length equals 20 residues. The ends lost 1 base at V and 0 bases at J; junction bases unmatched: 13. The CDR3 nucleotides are TGCGCCAGCAGCCAAGTTTATGACCTAGCGGGACCGAGCTCCTACAATGAGCAGTTCTTC. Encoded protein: CASSQVYDLAGPSSYNEQFF.

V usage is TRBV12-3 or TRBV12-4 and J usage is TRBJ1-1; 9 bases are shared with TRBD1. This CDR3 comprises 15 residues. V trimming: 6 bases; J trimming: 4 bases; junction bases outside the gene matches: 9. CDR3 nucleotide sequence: TGTGCCAGCAGGTATTCCGGGACAGGGATCACTGAAGCTTTCTTT. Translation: CASRYSGTGITEAFF.

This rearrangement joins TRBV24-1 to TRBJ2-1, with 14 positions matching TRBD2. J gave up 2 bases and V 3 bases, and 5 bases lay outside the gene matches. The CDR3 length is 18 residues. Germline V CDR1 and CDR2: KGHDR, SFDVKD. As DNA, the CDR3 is TGTGCCACCAGTGATCCGGGACTAGCGGGGGTCACCTACAATGAGCAGTTCTTC. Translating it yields CATSDPGLAGVTYNEQFF.

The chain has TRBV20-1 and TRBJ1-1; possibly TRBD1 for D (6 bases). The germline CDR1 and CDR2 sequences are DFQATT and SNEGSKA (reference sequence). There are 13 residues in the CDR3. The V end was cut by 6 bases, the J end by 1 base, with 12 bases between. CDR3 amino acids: CSATQGPNTEAFF. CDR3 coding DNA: TGCAGTGCGACACAGGGCCCGAACACTGAAGCTTTCTTT.

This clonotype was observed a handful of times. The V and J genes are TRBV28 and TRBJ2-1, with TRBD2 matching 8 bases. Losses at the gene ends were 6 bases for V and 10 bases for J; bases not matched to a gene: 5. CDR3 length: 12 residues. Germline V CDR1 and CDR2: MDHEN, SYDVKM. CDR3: CASRPSGREQFF. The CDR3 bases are TGTGCCAGCAGACCCAGCGGGAGAGAGCAGTTCTTC.

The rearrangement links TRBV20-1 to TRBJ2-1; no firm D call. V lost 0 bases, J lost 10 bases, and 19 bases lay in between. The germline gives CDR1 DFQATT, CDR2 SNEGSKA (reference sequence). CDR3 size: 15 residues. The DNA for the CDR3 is TGCAGTGCTAGAGACCCAAGTGGTGCAGGTGAGGAGCAGTTCTTC. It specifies CSARDPSGAGEEQFF.

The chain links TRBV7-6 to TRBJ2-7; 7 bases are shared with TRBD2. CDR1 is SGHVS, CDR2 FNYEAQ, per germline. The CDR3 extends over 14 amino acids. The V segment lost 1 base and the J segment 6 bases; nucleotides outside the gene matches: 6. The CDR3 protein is CASSLGETSTEQYV. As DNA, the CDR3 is TGTGCCAGCAGCTTAGGAGAGACTAGCACCGAGCAGTACGTC.

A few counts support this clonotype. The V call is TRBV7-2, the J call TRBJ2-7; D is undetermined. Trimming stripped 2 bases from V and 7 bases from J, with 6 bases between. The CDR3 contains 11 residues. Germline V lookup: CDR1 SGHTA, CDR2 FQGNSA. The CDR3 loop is CASSLKNEQYF. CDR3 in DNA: TGTGCCAGCAGCTTAAAGAATGAGCAGTACTTC.

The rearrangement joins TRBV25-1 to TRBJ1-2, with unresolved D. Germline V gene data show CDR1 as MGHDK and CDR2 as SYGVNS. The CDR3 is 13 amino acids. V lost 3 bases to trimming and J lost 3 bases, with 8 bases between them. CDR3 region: CASSDFLDYGYTF. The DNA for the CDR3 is TGTGCCAGCAGTGATTTCCTAGACTATGGCTACACCTTC.